The T cell receptor (beta chain) under discussion was sequenced for a study of a mutant IDH1 vaccine in newly diagnosed glioma. Turning to the study itself: Previous care, which was radiotherapy, temozolomide, or both, most often involved both. Findings and caveats of the study: Of all patients, around 94% showed vaccine-induced immune responses. Seemingly, pseudoprogression had no relation to changes in the top peripheral T cell clonotypes.

Assay used: immunoSEQ multiplex PCR; TCRdb lists only in-frame clones, some missing. This sample yields 35,000 to 50,000 clones, of which approximately 89% are seen a single time; 3.9% belongs to the top ten. Time point here: week 23, last vaccination. It was 300 ug of mutant IDH1 20-mer peptide that made up each vaccine dose, given with topical imiquimod. As to this clone: The target antigen is unknown.

The CDR3 runs to 16 residues. CDR1 and CDR2 from the germline V gene are LGHNA and YSLEER. The V end was cut by 0 bases, the J end by 3 bases, with 12 bases between. This chain links TRBV4-3 with TRBJ1-5; D remains ambiguous. Sequenced here: PBMCs, sampled from a glioma patient whose treatment included an IDH1 peptide vaccine. This TCR derives from a man aged 50 to 60 with glioma. CDR3 region: CASSQDLSPVNQPQHF. Written as DNA, the CDR3 is TGCGCCAGCAGCCAAGATCTAAGTCCGGTCAATCAGCCCCAGCATTTT.